The clone carrying this TCR beta chain was counted at least ten times. Its antigen remains unknown. The data originate from a study of T cells in Graves' hyperthyroidism and ophthalmopathy. Study conclusions and caveats: Blood also contained most expanded thyroid clonotypes above 0.001.

The CDR3 regions of TCR beta were amplified from RNA transcripts. HTBI primers drove first-round RT-PCR of the TCR CDR3. In TCRdb, the multiplex PCR reads were re-called with MiXCR into one record per CDR3 protein. The sample shows about 690,000 distinct CDR3 sequences, about 18% of them seen only once. V lost 6 bases to trimming and J lost 4 bases, with 13 bases between them. The length of the CDR3 is 14 residues. This clonotype was obtained from a man aged 50 to 60 with Graves' hyperthyroidism. Sequences were obtained from blood. The chain combines TRBV12-3 or TRBV12-4 with TRBJ2-1; weak D call: TRBD2 (6 bases). The CDR3 loop reads CASRSGLEYNEQFF. In nucleotides, the CDR3 is TGTGCCAGCAGATCGGGACTCGAGTACAATGAGCAGTTCTTC.